Below, one T cell receptor (beta chain) is given with its context. This CDR3 has 13 residues. The ends were cut back, 3 bases at V and 2 bases at J, with 8 bases in the middle. The germline CDR1 and CDR2 sequences are MNHNS and SASEGT. A second 7 to 11 cycle PCR used barcoded and J-beta primers. From the 5' RACE reads, TCRdb called clonotypes with MiXCR, one entry per CDR3 protein. This table has 710,000 or so distinct CDR3 sequences, 32% appearing once. The data originate from a study of blood T cells in healthy people across ages. With each sample, at least 5 micrograms of total RNA were extracted. This TCR was recovered from a woman of 80 years or more in good health. Sequences were obtained from blood. The chain links TRBV6-1 to TRBJ2-7; D is ambiguous. CDR3 in DNA: TGTGCCAGCAGTGACCCCGTTCCCTACGAGCAGTACTTC. Amino acid sequence: CASSDPVPYEQYF.